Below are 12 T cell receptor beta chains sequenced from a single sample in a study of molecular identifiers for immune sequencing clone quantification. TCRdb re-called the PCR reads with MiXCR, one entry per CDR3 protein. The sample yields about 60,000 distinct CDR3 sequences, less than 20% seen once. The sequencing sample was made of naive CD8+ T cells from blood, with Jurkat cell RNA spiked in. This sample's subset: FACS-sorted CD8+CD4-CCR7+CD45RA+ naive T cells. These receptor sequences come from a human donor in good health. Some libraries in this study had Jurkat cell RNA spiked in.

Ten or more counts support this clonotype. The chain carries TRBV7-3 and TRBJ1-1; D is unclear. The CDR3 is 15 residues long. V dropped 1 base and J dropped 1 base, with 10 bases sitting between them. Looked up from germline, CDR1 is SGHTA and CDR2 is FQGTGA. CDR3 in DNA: TGTGCCAGCAGCTTAATCTATGCCGGGAACACTGAAGCTTTCTTT. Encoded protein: CASSLIYAGNTEAFF.

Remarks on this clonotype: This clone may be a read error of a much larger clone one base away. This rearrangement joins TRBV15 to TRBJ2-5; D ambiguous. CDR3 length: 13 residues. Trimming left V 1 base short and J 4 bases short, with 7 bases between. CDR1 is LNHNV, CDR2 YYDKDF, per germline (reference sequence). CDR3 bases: TGTGCCACCAGCAGAGTACTGCTAGAGACCCAGTACTTC. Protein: CATSRVLLETQYF. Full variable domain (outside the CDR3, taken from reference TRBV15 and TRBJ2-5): DAMVIQNPRYQVTQFGKPVTLSCSQTLNHNVMYWYQQKSSQAPKLLFHYYDKDFNNEADTPDNFQSRRPNTSFCFLDIRSPGLGDTAMYLCATSRVLLETQYFGPGTRLLVL.

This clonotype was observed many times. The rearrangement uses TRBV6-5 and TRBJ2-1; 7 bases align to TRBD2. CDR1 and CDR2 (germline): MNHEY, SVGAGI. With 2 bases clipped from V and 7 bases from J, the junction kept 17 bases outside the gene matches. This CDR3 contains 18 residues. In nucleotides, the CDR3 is TGTGCCAGCAGTTACGCGATATTCGGGGCGGGAGAGGAGAATGAGCAGTTCTTC. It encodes CASSYAIFGAGEENEQFF.

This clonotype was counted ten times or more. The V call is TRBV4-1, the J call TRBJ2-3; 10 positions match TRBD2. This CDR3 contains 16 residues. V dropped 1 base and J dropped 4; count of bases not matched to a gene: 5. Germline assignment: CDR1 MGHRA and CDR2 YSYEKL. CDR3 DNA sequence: TGCGCCAGCAGCCAAGGATCCCTAGCGGGAGCAGATACGCAGTATTTT. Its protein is CASSQGSLAGADTQYF.

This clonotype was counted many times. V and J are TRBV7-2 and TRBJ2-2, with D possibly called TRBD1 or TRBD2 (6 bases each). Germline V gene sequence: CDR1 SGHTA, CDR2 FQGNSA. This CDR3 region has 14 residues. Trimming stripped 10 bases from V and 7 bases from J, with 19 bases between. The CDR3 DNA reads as TGTGCCATCCCGCCGGAGGGGGTTGGCGGGGAGCTGTTTTTT. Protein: CAIPPEGVGGELFF.

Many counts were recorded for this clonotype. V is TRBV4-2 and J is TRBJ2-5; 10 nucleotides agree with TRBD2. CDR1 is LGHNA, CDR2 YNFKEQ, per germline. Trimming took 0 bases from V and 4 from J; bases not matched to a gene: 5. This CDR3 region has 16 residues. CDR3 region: CASSQDSLAGAETQYF. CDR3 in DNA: TGTGCCAGCAGCCAAGATAGCCTAGCGGGAGCAGAGACCCAGTACTTC.

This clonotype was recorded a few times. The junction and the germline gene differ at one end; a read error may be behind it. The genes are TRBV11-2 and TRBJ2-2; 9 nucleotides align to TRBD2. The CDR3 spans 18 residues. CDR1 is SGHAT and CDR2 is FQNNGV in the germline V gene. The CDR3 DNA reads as TGTGCCAGCAGCCTAAGAGGGTTCCTAGCGGGGCAAACCGGGGGGCTGTTTTTT. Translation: CASSLRGFLAGQTGGLFF.

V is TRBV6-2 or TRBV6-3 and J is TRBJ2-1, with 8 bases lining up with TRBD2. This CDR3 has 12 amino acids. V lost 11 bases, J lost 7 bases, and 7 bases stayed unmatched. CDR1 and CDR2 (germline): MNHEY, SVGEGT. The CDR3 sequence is CAVGLVRNEQFF. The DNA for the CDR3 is TGTGCCGTGGGACTAGTACGTAATGAGCAGTTCTTC.

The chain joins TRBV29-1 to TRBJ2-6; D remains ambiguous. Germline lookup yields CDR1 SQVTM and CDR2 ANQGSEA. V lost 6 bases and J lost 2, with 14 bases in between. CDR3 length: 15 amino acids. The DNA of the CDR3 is TGCAGCGTCGAATATCCCAGACCTGGGGCCAACGTCCTGACTTTC. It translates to CSVEYPRPGANVLTF.

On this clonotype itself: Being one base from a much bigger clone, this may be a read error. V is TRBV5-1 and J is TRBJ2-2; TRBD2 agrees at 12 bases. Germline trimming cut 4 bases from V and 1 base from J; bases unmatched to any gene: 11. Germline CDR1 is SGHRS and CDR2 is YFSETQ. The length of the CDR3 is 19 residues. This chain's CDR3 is CASSVGLAGTVRNTGELFF. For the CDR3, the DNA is TGCGCCAGCAGCGTCGGACTAGCGGGAACGGTGCGGAACACCGGGGAGCTGTTTTTT.

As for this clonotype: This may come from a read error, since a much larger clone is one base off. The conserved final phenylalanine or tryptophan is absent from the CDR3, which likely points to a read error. The CDR3 loop reads CASSLGAHQPQHS. CDR3 in DNA: TGTGCCAGCAGCTTAGGAGCTCACCAGCCCCAGCATTCT. This chain links TRBV5-6 with TRBJ1-5, with unresolved D. The CDR3 has 13 amino acids. Germline CDR1 is SGHDT and CDR2 is YYEEEE. V gave up 2 bases and J gave up 7 bases, with 10 bases separating them.

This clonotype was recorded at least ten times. This CDR3 reads CASSLGTVNQPQHF. The CDR3 DNA is TGTGCCAGCAGCCTCGGGACAGTCAATCAGCCCCAGCATTTT. The V gene is TRBV6-6, the J gene TRBJ1-5; 7 bases align to TRBD1. CDR1 MNHNY and CDR2 SVGAGI come from the germline V gene (reference sequence). The J segment lost 3 bases and the V segment lost 6 bases, leaving 5 bases of the junction unmatched. This CDR3 is built from 14 residues.